Shown below are 5 T cell receptor beta chains from a single sample sequenced in a study of vaccination and CD4 T cells after COVID-19. Cultured CD4+ T cells had their DNA profiled by the Oncomine TCR Beta short-read assay. Each CDR3 protein gets one entry after TCRdb re-called the PCR reads with MiXCR. The sample has 4,500 to 7,000 distinct CDR3 sequences; 34% are singletons. The antigens these receptors bind are not known. As to treatment: approximately nine-day PBMC culture with coronavirus spike peptide pools or control peptides (ViraFEST assay). CD4+ T cells that came from the unexposed donor were collected before the COVID-19 pandemic (2011-2018). Sequencing was carried out using CD4+ T cells from blood, cultured in vitro. Source of these receptors: a human donor in good health.

Concerning this clonotype itself: Sequence at one end of the junction differs from germline and may be a read error. The rearrangement joins TRBV28 to TRBJ2-1; D unresolved. CDR3 size: 11 residues. Germline CDR1 reads MDHEN; CDR2 reads SYDVKM. The DNA for the CDR3 is TGTGCCAGCAGCGGTCAAAAGCCCCAGATCTTC. It yields the protein CASSGQKPQIF.

This clonotype was detected only a few times. V is TRBV14 and J is TRBJ2-7, with D perhaps given as TRBD1 or TRBD2 (5 bases each). CDR1 is SGHDN, CDR2 FVKESK, per germline. The CDR3 has 12 residues. The germline V and J ends were trimmed by 4 bases and 6 bases, with 10 bases remaining between them. CDR3 in amino acids: CASSPLGTEQYF. In nucleotides, the CDR3 is TGTGCCAGCAGCCCTCTAGGGACCGAGCAGTACTTC.

The J gene is TRBJ1-5, the V gene TRBV19, with D hard to call. Trimming took off 7 bases at V and 6 bases at J, with 19 bases between the two ends. The germline CDR1 and CDR2 sequences are LNHDA and SQIVND (reference sequence). The CDR3 loop spans 15 amino acids. The CDR3 loop is CASNDGRRLGQPQHF. CDR3 DNA: TGTGCCAGTAATGACGGACGCCGGTTGGGTCAGCCCCAGCATTTT.

The chain uses TRBV27 and TRBJ2-7; D gene ambiguous. The CDR3 sequence is 17 residues long. CDR1 is MNHEY and CDR2 is SMNVEV in the germline V gene (reference sequence). Trimming cost V 8 bases and J 0 bases, with 23 bases left between them. CDR3 sequence reads: CASGFPGGSRSSYEQYF. The CDR3 coding sequence is TGTGCCAGCGGATTCCCCGGCGGCTCGAGGAGCTCCTACGAGCAGTACTTC.

This clonotype was seen a handful of times. The V and J genes are TRBV6-5 and TRBJ1-2; D gene ambiguous. Germline V lookup: CDR1 MNHEY, CDR2 SVGAGI. Trimming took 0 bases from V and 7 from J, leaving 18 bases between them. The CDR3 contains 16 residues. CDR3 sequence (DNA): TGTGCCAGCAGTTACTCGACGGCCCGACTCTGGGGTGGCTACACCTTC. This sequence encodes CASSYSTARLWGGYTF.